This T cell receptor (beta chain) was captured by sequencing in a study of blood T cell repertoires in COVID-19. The CDR3 has 16 residues. The junction had 10 bases not matched to a gene; V was cut back by 2 bases and J by 5 bases. Germline V CDR1 and CDR2: ENHRY, SYGVKD. Produced via immunoSEQ multiplex PCR; TCRdb's table is partial and in-frame only. The top ten hold 3.4% of the sample, which has approximately 260,000 clones, 65% to 85% seen once. The source material was PBMCs or T cells enriched from blood (not recorded which). The V call is TRBV10-3, the J call TRBJ2-7; 9 nucleotides align to TRBD2. This clonotype originated in a man aged 50-60 years who had recovered from COVID-19. The CDR3 loop reads CAISERPAGGINEQYF. CDR3 coding DNA: TGTGCCATCAGTGAGCGCCCAGCGGGAGGTATCAACGAGCAGTACTTC.